This T cell receptor beta chain comes out of a study of identical twins. Study results and caveats: The study found that models underestimated out-of-frame TCR alpha sharing in monozygotic twins. Out-of-frame beta chain sequences displayed weaker excess sharing between twins.

The length of the CDR3 is 14 residues. Germline lookup yields CDR1 MDHEN and CDR2 SYDVKM. V shed 6 bases and J shed 7 bases, with 17 bases lying between them. TCRdb called the 5' RACE reads again in MiXCR, with one record for every CDR3 protein. The sample includes roughly 470,000 distinct CDR3 sequences, 14% of them seen just once. Regarding this clonotype: The antigen is undetermined.

These same data were also listed under a study on yellow fever vaccine responses in identical twins. That study adds: Reportedly, twins showed a vaccine T cell response that looked partly convergent and partly personalized.

The sequenced sample consisted of CD4+ T cells sorted from blood. This TCR was sampled from a woman between 18 and 29 years old in good health. This chain joins TRBV28 and TRBJ2-3, with D unclear. CDR3 nucleotides: TGTGCCAGCAGCCCCCCAGGCGCGGAGCATACGCAGTATTTT. Translation: CASSPPGAEHTQYF. Complete variable domain (other parts from reference TRBV28 and TRBJ2-3): DVKVTQSSRYLVKRTGEKVFLECVQDMDHENMFWYRQDPGLGLRLIYFSYDVKMKEKGDIPEGYSVSREKKERFSLILESASTNQTSMYLCASSPPGAEHTQYFGPGTRLTVL.